These T cell receptor beta chains were read from a single sample in a study of CD8 T cells in Susac syndrome. TCRdb re-called the immunoSEQ multiplex PCR reads through MiXCR, storing one row per CDR3 protein. The table includes over 70,000 distinct CDR3 sequences, 95% to 97% detected once. The material sequenced was CD8+ T cells from PBMCs. The receptors were sampled from a human donor with Susac syndrome. Both conserved end residues are part of each CDR3. D genes are given only for firm matches. A row's size may be missing; if present it is once, few, many or a size class.

CDR3 protein | CDR3 DNA | clone size | CDR3 length | J gene | D gene | V gene
CASSVGGGEGKTQYF | TGTGCCAGCAGCGTAGGAGGGGGCGAGGGAAAGACCCAGTACTTC | . | 15 | TRBJ2-5 | TRBD1 | TRBV9
CASRMSDRNEKLFF | TGTGCCAGTAGGATGAGTGACAGGAATGAAAAACTGTTTTTT | . | 14 | TRBJ1-4 | . | TRBV19
CSAASGGAGLHGYTF | TGCAGTGCCGCGTCGGGGGGCGCGGGTTTACATGGCTACACCTTC | . | 15 | TRBJ1-2 | . | TRBV20-1
CASRALLGGANEQFF | TGTGCCAGTAGGGCCCTTCTCGGGGGGGCCAATGAGCAGTTCTTC | . | 15 | TRBJ2-1 | TRBD2 | TRBV19
CASSPSGTGEVDYGYTF | TGTGCCAGCAGTCCAAGTGGGACAGGGGAAGTCGACTATGGCTACACCTTC | . | 17 | TRBJ1-2 | TRBD1 | TRBV27
CSARGEHTEAFF | TGCAGTGCTAGAGGTGAACACACTGAAGCTTTCTTT | . | 12 | TRBJ1-1 | . | TRBV20-1
CASPSRQAANYGYTF | TGTGCCTCCCCGTCACGACAGGCCGCTAACTATGGCTACACCTTC | . | 15 | TRBJ1-2 | . | TRBV30
CSASRTGSSYEQYF | TGCAGTGCTAGCAGGACAGGGAGCTCCTACGAGCAGTACTTC | . | 14 | TRBJ2-7 | TRBD1 | TRBV20-1
CASSLTGTGGINEQYF | TGCGCCAGCAGCTTGACCGGGACAGGGGGGATAAACGAGCAGTACTTC | . | 16 | TRBJ2-7 | TRBD1 | TRBV5-1
CASSRLGAAETQYF | TGTGCCAGCAGCCGCCTTGGGGCAGCGGAGACCCAGTACTTC | . | 14 | TRBJ2-5 | . | TRBV9
CSARNSRAGPSPNSPLHF | TGCAGTGCTAGAAACTCTAGGGCAGGCCCTAGCCCTAATTCACCCCTCCACTTT | . | 18 | TRBJ1-6 | . | TRBV20-1
CASSQSQGGNTEAFF | TGCGCCAGCAGTCAATCGCAGGGGGGGAACACTGAAGCTTTCTTT | . | 15 | TRBJ1-1 | TRBD1 | TRBV23-1
CSASDPGQGQLEQFF | TGCAGTGCCTCGGACCCGGGACAGGGGCAGCTAGAGCAGTTCTTC | . | 15 | TRBJ2-1 | TRBD1 | TRBV20-1
CASSLPLGGLADTQYF | TGCGCCAGCAGCCTCCCCCTTGGTGGTTTAGCAGATACGCAGTATTTT | . | 16 | TRBJ2-3 | . | TRBV4-1
CASRLSPGQTEKLFF | TGTGCCAGCAGATTAAGCCCGGGACAGACGGAAAAACTGTTTTTT | once | 15 | TRBJ1-4 | TRBD1 | TRBV7-2
CASSSGIMNTEAFF | TGTGCCAGCAGCTCAGGGATTATGAACACTGAAGCTTTCTTT | . | 14 | TRBJ1-1 | . | TRBV13
CATSDHLGSYQETQYF | TGTGCCACCAGTGATCATCTTGGGTCGTACCAAGAGACCCAGTACTTC | once | 16 | TRBJ2-5 | . | TRBV24-1
CASSYTTGSGGDNEQFF | TGTGCCAGCAGCTATACCACGGGTAGCGGGGGGGACAATGAGCAGTTCTTC | . | 17 | TRBJ2-1 | TRBD2 | TRBV11-2
CAWSSGRNSGNTIYF | TGTGCCTGGAGTAGTGGACGGAACTCTGGAAACACCATATATTTT | . | 15 | TRBJ1-3 | . | TRBV30
CASSLGSGGAWRGTGELFF | TGTGCCAGCAGCTTAGGCAGCGGGGGGGCCTGGAGGGGCACCGGGGAGCTGTTTTTT | . | 19 | TRBJ2-2 | TRBD2 | TRBV7-2
CASSLGSNSNQPQHF | TGTGCCAGCTCACTAGGGAGTAATAGCAATCAGCCCCAGCATTTT | once | 15 | TRBJ1-5 | . | TRBV18
CASSLTGQPQHF | TGTGCCAGCAGTTTAACGGGACAGCCCCAGCATTTT | few | 12 | TRBJ1-5 | . | TRBV28
CSARAARGGLYNEQFF | TGCAGTGCCAGGGCCGCCCGCGGGGGTCTCTACAATGAGCAGTTCTTC | once | 16 | TRBJ2-1 | TRBD2 | TRBV20-1
CSVERGWSNEQFF | TGCAGCGTTGAAAGGGGCTGGAGCAATGAGCAGTTCTTC | . | 13 | TRBJ2-1 | . | TRBV29-1
CASSVKVTSFNEQFF | TGCGCCAGCAGCGTCAAAGTAACTAGTTTCAATGAGCAGTTCTTC | . | 15 | TRBJ2-1 | . | TRBV5-1
CASSTDSNNEQFF | TGTGCCAGCAGCACTGATAGCAACAATGAGCAGTTCTTC | . | 13 | TRBJ2-1 | . | TRBV5-4
CASSQYTDYGYTF | TGTGCCAGCAGCCAATACACAGACTATGGCTACACCTTC | . | 13 | TRBJ1-2 | . | TRBV3-1
CASGAGQFF | TGTGCCAGTGGGGCCGGGCAGTTCTTC | . | 9 | TRBJ2-1 | . | TRBV28
CATSTDRSSGNTIYF | TGTGCCACCAGCACTGACAGGAGCTCTGGAAACACCATATATTTT | . | 15 | TRBJ1-3 | . | TRBV15
CASSGGGQGFAGYTF | TGTGCCAGCAGTGGAGGGGGACAAGGTTTTGCTGGCTACACCTTC | . | 15 | TRBJ1-2 | . | TRBV2
CASSLHTSGNTIYF | TGTGCCAGCAGTCTCCACACCTCTGGAAACACCATATATTTT | . | 14 | TRBJ1-3 | . | TRBV28
CAWSTTGTTTYEQYF | TGTGCCTGGAGTACAACCGGGACAACCACCTACGAGCAGTACTTC | . | 15 | TRBJ2-7 | . | TRBV30
CASSPQNVGNNEQFF | TGCGCCAGCAGCCCCCAAAACGTGGGAAACAATGAGCAGTTCTTC | . | 15 | TRBJ2-1 | . | TRBV5-1
CASSVGNNQPQHF | TGTGCCAGCAGCGTAGGTAACAATCAGCCCCAGCATTTT | . | 13 | TRBJ1-5 | . | TRBV9
CSARGGGANTEAFF | TGCAGTGCTAGAGGGGGAGGAGCGAACACTGAAGCTTTCTTT | . | 14 | TRBJ1-1 | . | TRBV20-1
CASSPESGYTF | TGTGCCAGCTCACCAGAGAGTGGCTACACCTTC | . | 11 | TRBJ1-2 | . | TRBV18
CASSLDTSGGYEQYF | TGTGCCAGCAGTTTAGACACTAGCGGGGGCTACGAGCAGTACTTC | . | 15 | TRBJ2-7 | TRBD2 | TRBV27
CASSRPIAGDSVETQYF | TGTGCCAGCAGCCGGCCCATAGCGGGGGATTCTGTGGAGACCCAGTACTTC | . | 17 | TRBJ2-5 | TRBD2 | TRBV7-2
CASSGSYSNQPQHF | TGTGCCAGTTCGGGATCTTATAGCAATCAGCCCCAGCATTTT | . | 14 | TRBJ1-5 | . | TRBV6-5
CASSVGLVSGEQFF | TGTGCCAGCAGCGTAGGACTAGTTTCCGGTGAGCAGTTCTTC | . | 14 | TRBJ2-1 | . | TRBV9
CAWKGTGPTEAFF | TGTGCCTGGAAGGGGACAGGGCCCACTGAAGCTTTCTTT | . | 13 | TRBJ1-1 | TRBD1 | TRBV30
CATSRDPYNQPQHF | TGTGCCACCAGCAGAGATCCTTACAATCAACCCCAGCATTTT | . | 14 | TRBJ1-5 | . | TRBV15
CASSPPYGAPLHF | TGTGCCAGCTCACCACCGTACGGCGCACCCCTCCACTTT | . | 13 | TRBJ1-6 | . | TRBV18
CSASDQFQETQYF | TGCAGTGCTAGTGATCAGTTCCAAGAGACCCAGTACTTC | . | 13 | TRBJ2-5 | . | TRBV20-1
CASRGQVTDTQYF | TGTGCCAGCAGGGGGCAGGTCACAGATACGCAGTATTTT | . | 13 | TRBJ2-3 | . | TRBV25-1
CASSFPPGETQYF | TGTGCCAGCAGCTTCCCGCCGGGGGAGACCCAGTACTTC | . | 13 | TRBJ2-5 | . | TRBV7-2
CASSSDLTSGGADTQYF | TGTGCCAGCAGCTCCGACCTGACTAGCGGGGGGGCAGATACGCAGTATTTT | few | 17 | TRBJ2-3 | TRBD2 | TRBV7-2
CASSYSHDERAEAFF | TGTGCCAGCAGTTACTCCCACGACGAGAGGGCTGAAGCTTTCTTT | . | 15 | TRBJ1-1 | . | TRBV6-2/TRBV6-3
CASSQSTGFDTGELFF | TGCGCCAGCAGTCAATCTACAGGGTTCGACACCGGGGAGCTGTTTTTT | . | 16 | TRBJ2-2 | . | TRBV23-1
CSVETKGGGPGDEQYF | TGCAGCGTTGAAACTAAGGGAGGGGGCCCAGGGGACGAGCAGTACTTC | . | 16 | TRBJ2-7 | . | TRBV29-1
CASSRNRETEAFF | TGTGCCAGCAGCCGAAACAGGGAGACTGAAGCTTTCTTT | . | 13 | TRBJ1-1 | . | TRBV3-1
CSASRSGQQFF | TGCAGTGCTAGTAGGTCGGGACAGCAGTTCTTC | . | 11 | TRBJ2-1 | . | TRBV20-1